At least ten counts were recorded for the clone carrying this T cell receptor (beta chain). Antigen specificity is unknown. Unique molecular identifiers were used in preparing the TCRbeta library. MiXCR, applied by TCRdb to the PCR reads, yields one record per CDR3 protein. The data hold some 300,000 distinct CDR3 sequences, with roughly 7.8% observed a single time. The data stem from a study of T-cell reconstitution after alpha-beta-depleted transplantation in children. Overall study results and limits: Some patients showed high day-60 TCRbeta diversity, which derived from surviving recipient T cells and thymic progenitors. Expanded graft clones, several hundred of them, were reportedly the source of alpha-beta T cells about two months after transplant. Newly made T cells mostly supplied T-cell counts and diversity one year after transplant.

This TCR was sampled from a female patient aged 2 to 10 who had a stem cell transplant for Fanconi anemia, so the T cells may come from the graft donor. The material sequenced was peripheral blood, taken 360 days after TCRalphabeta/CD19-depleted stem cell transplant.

The CDR3 here is CASSYGGGWGLKPQHF. In DNA form, the CDR3 reads TGTGCCAGCAGTTACGGTGGAGGGTGGGGCCTCAAGCCCCAGCATTTT. V is TRBV6-2 or TRBV6-3 and J is TRBJ1-5; weak D call: TRBD1 (5 bases). CDR1 is MNHEY and CDR2 is SVGEGT in the germline V gene. The ends were cut back, 2 bases at V and 8 bases at J, with 19 bases in the middle. The CDR3 covers 16 residues.